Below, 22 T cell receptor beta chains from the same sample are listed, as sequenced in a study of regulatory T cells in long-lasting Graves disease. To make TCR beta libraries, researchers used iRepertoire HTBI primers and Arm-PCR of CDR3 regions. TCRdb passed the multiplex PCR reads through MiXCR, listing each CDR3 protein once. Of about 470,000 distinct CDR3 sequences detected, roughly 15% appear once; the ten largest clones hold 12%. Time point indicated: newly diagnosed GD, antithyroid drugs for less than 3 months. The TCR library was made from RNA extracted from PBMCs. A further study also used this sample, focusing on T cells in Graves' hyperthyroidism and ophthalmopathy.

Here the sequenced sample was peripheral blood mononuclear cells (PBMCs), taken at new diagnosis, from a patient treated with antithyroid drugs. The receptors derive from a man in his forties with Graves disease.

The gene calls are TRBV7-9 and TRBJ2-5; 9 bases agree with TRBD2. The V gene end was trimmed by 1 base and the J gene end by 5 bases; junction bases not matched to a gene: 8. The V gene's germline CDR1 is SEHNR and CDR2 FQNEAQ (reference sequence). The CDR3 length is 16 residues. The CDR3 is CASSLGAGGPGETQYF. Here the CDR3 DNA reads TGTGCCAGCAGCTTAGGGGCGGGAGGGCCGGGTGAGACCCAGTACTTC. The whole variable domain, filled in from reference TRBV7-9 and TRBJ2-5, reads DTGVSQNPRHKITKRGQNVTFRCDPISEHNRLYWYRQTLGQGPEFLTYFQNEAQLEKSRLLSDRFSAERPKGSFSTLEIQRTEQGDSAMYLCASSLGAGGPGETQYFGPGTRLLVL.

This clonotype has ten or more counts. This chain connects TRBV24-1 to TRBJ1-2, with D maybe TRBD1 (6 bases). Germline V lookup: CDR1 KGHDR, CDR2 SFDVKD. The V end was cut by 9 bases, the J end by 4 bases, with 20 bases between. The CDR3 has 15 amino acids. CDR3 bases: TGTGCCACCTCTAGACAGGAGGCCCCTAGCTATGGCTACACCTTC. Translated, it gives CATSRQEAPSYGYTF.

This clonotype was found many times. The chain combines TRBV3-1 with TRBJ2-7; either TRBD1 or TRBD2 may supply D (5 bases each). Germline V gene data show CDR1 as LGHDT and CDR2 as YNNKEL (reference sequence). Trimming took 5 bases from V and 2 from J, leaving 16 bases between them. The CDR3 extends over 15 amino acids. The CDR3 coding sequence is TGTGCCAGCAGCAACCGGGACGGTGGGACCTACGAGCAGTACTTC. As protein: CASSNRDGGTYEQYF.

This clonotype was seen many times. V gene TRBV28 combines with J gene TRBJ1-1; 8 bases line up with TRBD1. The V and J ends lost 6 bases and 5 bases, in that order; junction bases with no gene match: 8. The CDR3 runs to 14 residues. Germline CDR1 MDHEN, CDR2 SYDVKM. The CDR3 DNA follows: TGTGCCAGCAGCGCGGACAGGGTGGGAACTGAAGCTTTCTTT. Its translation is CASSADRVGTEAFF.

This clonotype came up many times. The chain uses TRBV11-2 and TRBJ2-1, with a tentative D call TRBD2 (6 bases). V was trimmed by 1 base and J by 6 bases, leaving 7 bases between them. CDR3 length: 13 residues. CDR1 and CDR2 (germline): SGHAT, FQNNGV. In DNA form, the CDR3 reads TGTGCCAGCAGCTTAGGGGGGGTCAATGAGCAGTTCTTC. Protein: CASSLGGVNEQFF. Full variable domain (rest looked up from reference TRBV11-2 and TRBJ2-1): EAGVAQSPRYKIIEKRQSVAFWCNPISGHATLYWYQQILGQGPKLLIQFQNNGVVDDSQLPKDRFSAERLKGVDSTLKIQPAKLEDSAVYLCASSLGGVNEQFFGPGTRLTVL.

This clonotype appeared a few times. The CDR3 coding sequence is TGTGCCAGCAGCGTAGTCGGGGATAATTCACCCCTCCACTTT. Translated, it gives CASSVVGDNSPLHF. The J gene is TRBJ1-6, the V gene TRBV3-1, with D unclear. CDR1 is LGHDT, CDR2 YNNKEL, per germline (reference sequence). The CDR3 extends over 14 amino acids. The germline V and J ends were trimmed by 5 bases and 5 bases, with 10 bases remaining between them.

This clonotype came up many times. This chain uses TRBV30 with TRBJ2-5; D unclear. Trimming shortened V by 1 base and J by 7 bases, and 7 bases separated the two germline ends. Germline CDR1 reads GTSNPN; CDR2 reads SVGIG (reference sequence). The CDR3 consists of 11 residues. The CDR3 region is CAWSGSGTQYF. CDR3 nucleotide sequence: TGTGCCTGGAGTGGCAGTGGGACCCAGTACTTC.

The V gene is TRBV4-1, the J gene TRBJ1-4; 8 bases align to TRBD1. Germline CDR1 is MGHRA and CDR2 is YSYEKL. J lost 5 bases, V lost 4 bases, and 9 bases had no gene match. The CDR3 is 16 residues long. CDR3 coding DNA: TGCGCCAGCAGCCCACGGACAGGGCTGAAGAATGAAAAACTGTTTTTT. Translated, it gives CASSPRTGLKNEKLFF.

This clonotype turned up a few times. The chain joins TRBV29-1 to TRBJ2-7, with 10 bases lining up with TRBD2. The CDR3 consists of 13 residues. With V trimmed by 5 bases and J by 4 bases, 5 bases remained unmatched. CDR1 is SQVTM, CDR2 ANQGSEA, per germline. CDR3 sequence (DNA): TGCAGCGTTAGCGGGGGGGAATTTTACGAGCAGTACTTC. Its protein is CSVSGGEFYEQYF.

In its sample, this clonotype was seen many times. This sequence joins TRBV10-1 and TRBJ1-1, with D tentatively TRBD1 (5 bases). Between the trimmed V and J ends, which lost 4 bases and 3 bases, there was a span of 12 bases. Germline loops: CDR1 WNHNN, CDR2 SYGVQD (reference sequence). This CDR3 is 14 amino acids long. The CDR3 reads CASSGTPDHTEAFF. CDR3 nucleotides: TGCGCCAGCAGTGGGACACCGGACCACACTGAAGCTTTCTTT.

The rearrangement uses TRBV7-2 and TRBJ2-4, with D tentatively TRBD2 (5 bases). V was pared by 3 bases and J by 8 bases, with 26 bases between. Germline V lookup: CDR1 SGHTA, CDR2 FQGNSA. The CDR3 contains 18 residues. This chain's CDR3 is CASSFGVGGLGIVDIQYF. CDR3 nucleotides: TGTGCCAGCAGCTTCGGGGTTGGTGGGCTCGGCATTGTAGACATTCAGTACTTC. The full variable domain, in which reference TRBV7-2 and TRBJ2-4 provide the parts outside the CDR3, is GAGVSQSPSNKVTEKGKDVELRCDPISGHTALYWYRQSLGQGLEFLIYFQGNSAPDKSGLPSDRFSAERTGGSVSTLTIQRTQQEDSAVYLCASSFGVGGLGIVDIQYFGAGTRLSVL.

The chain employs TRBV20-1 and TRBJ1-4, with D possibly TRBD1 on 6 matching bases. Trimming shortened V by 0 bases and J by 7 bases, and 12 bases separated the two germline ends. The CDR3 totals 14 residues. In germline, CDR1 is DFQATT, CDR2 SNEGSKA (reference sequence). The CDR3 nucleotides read TGCAGTGCTAGAGAGGGCAGGGGAGGTGAAAAACTGTTTTTT. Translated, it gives CSAREGRGGEKLFF.

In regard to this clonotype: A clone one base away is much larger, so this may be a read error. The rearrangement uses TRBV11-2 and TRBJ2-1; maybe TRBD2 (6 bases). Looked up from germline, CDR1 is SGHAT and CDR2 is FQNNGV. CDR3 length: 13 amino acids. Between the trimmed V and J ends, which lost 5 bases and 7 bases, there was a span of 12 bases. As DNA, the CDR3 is TGTGCCAGCAGCACTTACGGGGGAAATGAGCAGTTCTTC. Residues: CASSTYGGNEQFF.

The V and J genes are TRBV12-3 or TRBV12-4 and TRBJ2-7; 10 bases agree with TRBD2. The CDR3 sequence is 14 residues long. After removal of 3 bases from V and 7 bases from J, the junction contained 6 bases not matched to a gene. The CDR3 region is CASSFTSGTREQYF. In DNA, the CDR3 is TGTGCCAGCAGTTTTACTAGCGGGACCCGAGAGCAGTACTTC.

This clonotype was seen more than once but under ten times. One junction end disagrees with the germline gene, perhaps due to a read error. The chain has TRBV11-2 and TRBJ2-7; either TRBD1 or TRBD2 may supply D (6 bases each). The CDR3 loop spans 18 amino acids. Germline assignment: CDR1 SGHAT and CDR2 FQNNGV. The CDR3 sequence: CASSSNPSQGLLSYGQYF. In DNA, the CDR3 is TGTGCCAGCAGCTCCAATCCGTCACAGGGACTCCTCTCCTACGGGCAGTACTTC.

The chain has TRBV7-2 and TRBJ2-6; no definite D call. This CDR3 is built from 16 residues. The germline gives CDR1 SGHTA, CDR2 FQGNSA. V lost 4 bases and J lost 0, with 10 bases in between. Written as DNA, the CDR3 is TGTGCCAGCAGCTCAGGACGGATCTCTGGGGCCAACGTCCTGACTTTC. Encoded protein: CASSSGRISGANVLTF.

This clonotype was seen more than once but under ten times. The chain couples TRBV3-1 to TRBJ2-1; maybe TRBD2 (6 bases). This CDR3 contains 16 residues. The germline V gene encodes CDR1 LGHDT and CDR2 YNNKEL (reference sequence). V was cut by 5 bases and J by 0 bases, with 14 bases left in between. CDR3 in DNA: TGTGCCAGCAGCTCGCGGCCAGCGGGCTCCTACAATGAGCAGTTCTTC. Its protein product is CASSSRPAGSYNEQFF.

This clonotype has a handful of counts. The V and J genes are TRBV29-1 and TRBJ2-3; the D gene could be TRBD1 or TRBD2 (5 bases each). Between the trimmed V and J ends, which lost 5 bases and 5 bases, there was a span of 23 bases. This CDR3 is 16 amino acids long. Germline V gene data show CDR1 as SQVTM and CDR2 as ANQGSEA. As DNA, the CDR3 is TGCAGCGTTATTCCCACCAGGGAGATAGGAGGAGATACGCAGTATTTT. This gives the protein CSVIPTREIGGDTQYF.

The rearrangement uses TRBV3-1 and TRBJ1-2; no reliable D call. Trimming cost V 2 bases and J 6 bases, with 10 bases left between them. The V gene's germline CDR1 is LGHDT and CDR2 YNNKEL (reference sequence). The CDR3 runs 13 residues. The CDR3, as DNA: TGTGCCAGCAGCCAATTAAGATCCCATGGCTACACCTTC. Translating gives CASSQLRSHGYTF.

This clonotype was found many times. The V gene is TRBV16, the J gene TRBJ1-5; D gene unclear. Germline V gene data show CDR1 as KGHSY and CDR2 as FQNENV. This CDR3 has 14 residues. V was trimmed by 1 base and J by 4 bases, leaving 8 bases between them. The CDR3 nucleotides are TGTGCCAGCAGCCAATATCGCGGGAATCAGCCCCAGCATTTT. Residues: CASSQYRGNQPQHF.

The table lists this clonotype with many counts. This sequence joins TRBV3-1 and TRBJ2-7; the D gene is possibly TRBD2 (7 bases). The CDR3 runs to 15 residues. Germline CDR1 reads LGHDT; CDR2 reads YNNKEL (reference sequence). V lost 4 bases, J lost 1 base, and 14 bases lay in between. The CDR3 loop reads CASSPTGRGSYEQYF. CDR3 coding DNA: TGTGCCAGCAGCCCCACAGGGAGGGGGTCCTACGAGCAGTACTTC.

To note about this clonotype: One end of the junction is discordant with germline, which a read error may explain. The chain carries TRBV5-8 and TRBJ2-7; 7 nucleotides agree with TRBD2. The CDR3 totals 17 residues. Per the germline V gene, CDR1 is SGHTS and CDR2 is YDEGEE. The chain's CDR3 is CASSSGGIVKVSYKQYF. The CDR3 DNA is TGTGCCAGCAGCTCGGGGGGTATAGTTAAGGTCTCCTACAAGCAGTACTTC.